In this sample, the clone carrying this T cell receptor (beta chain) turned up a few times. Its matching antigen is unknown. Germline values: CDR1 SGDLS, CDR2 YYNGEE. The ends were cut back, 2 bases at V and 7 bases at J, with 15 bases in the middle. The CDR3 is made up of 15 amino acids. This sample is drawn from a study of T cell responses to AZD1222 COVID-19 vaccine. Regarding the study as a whole: The study identified only five to seven AZD1222 recipients as seropositive at baseline. In the spike-specific TCR repertoire, nearly half reportedly target unmutated variant regions. Donor demographics were predominantly white British with a female majority; clonal diversity may be underestimated.

Second-dose intervals near 4 or 12 weeks were combined. Using immunoSEQ multiplex PCR, the repertoire was profiled, and TCRdb retains in-frame clones only, with some absent. The data hold roughly 150,000 clones, with around 90% observed a single time. The sequencing here drew on peripheral blood, taken 28 days after the second AZD1222 dose. The clonotype was recovered from an adult who received the AZD1222 COVID-19 vaccine. The rearrangement uses TRBV9 and TRBJ1-4; the D gene is possibly TRBD1 (5 bases). The CDR3 DNA reads TGTGCCAGCAGCGTGGTAGGAGGGGCAGGTGAAAAACTGTTTTTT. This sequence encodes CASSVVGGAGEKLFF. The full variable domain, in which reference TRBV9 and TRBJ1-4 provide the parts outside the CDR3, is DSGVTQTPKHLITATGQRVTLRCSPRSGDLSVYWYQQSLDQGLQFLIQYYNGEERAKGNILERFSAQQFPDLHSELNLSSLELGDSALYFCASSVVGGAGEKLFFGSGTQLSVL.